The 10 T cell receptor beta chains in this list originate from one sample, sequenced in a study of prognosis after radiotherapy for stage I lung cancer. Amplification of the TCR beta CDR3 (from genomic DNA) was done by two-round multiplex PCR. Round-one PCR had primers specific to each TRBV and TRBJ gene. One entry per CDR3 protein results from TCRdb running MiXCR on the multiplex PCR reads. The sample lists approximately 25,000 distinct CDR3 sequences, around 46% seen once, with 14% to 15% in the top ten. The sample in question was PBMCs, obtained before or after stereotactic body radiation therapy (not recorded which). Receptors originate from a donor over 45 with non-small cell lung cancer.

The table lists this clonotype with many counts. The V call is TRBV5-5, the J call TRBJ1-1, with TRBD1 matching 7 bases. The V and J ends lost 1 base and 1 base, in that order; junction bases with no gene match: 4. The CDR3 loop spans 15 amino acids. The germline CDR1 and CDR2 sequences are SGHKS and YYEKEE (reference sequence). DNA for the CDR3: TGTGCCAGCAGCTTGTATGGGACAGAGAACACTGAAGCTTTCTTT. It encodes CASSLYGTENTEAFF. Drawing the rest from reference TRBV5-5 and TRBJ1-1, the complete variable domain is DAGVTQSPTHLIKTRGQQVTLRCSPISGHKSVSWYQQVLGQGPQFIFQYYEKEERGRGNFPDRFSARQFPNYSSELNVNALLLGDSALYLCASSLYGTENTEAFFGQGTRLTVV.

Turning to this clonotype: A read error likely explains this, since a far larger clone differs by one base. The chain joins TRBV6-4 to TRBJ1-1; D is possibly TRBD1 (6 bases). The germline V gene has CDR1 MRHNA and CDR2 SNTAGT. This CDR3 is 15 amino acids long. Trimming left V 5 bases short and J 1 base short, with 14 bases between. CDR3 coding DNA: TGTGCCAGCAGTCTAAAGGACAGACAGAACACTGAAGCTTTCTTT. It specifies CASSLKDRQNTEAFF.

This clonotype turned up a few times. This chain connects TRBV20-1 to TRBJ1-5, with a tentative D call TRBD1 (5 bases). The V gene's germline CDR1 is DFQATT and CDR2 SNEGSKA (reference sequence). CDR3 size: 11 residues. Trimming left V 4 bases short and J 10 bases short, with 11 bases between. The CDR3 DNA follows: TGCAGTGCTATGTGGCAGGGTCCCCAGCATTTT. It specifies CSAMWQGPQHF.

DNA of the CDR3: TGTGCCACCAGTGCCTCAGGGTGGGAGGACAATGAGCAGTTCTTC. It encodes CATSASGWEDNEQFF. V and J are TRBV24-1 and TRBJ2-1; a weak D match, TRBD2 (6 bases). The V gene's germline CDR1 is KGHDR and CDR2 SFDVKD. The CDR3 spans 15 residues. V shed 5 bases and J shed 5 bases, with 15 bases lying between them.

The chain combines TRBV20-1 with TRBJ1-1; no clear D gene. V shed 2 bases and J shed 4 bases, with 17 bases lying between them. The CDR3 length is 15 residues. Germline V gene lookup returns CDR1 DFQATT and CDR2 SNEGSKA (reference sequence). The CDR3 nucleotides read TGCAGTGCTAGATTCCCCCTGATGTCTTCCACTGAAGCTTTCTTT. Translated, it gives CSARFPLMSSTEAFF.

Details on this clonotype: The junction does not match germline at one end; this may be a read error. The rearrangement uses TRBV27 and TRBJ2-6; D tentatively reads TRBD1 or TRBD2 (5 bases each). This CDR3 is built from 17 residues. The germline gives CDR1 MNHEY, CDR2 SMNVEV (reference sequence). In nucleotides, the CDR3 is TGTGCCAGCAGTTTAAAACTGTCCGGGGCTGGGTCCAACGTCCTGACTTTC. It specifies CASSLKLSGAGSNVLTF.

The V gene is TRBV6-1, the J gene TRBJ2-6, with 8 bases that match TRBD1. Trimming took 7 bases from V and 9 from J; bases not matched to a gene: 11. The CDR3 extends over 15 amino acids. In germline, CDR1 is MNHNS, CDR2 SASEGT. The CDR3 DNA sequence: TGTGCCAGCACCATCGACAGGGGCGGGAACAACGTCCTGACTTTC. Translating it yields CASTIDRGGNNVLTF.

This clonotype was recorded at least ten times. The chain employs TRBV7-2 and TRBJ2-7, with D perhaps matching TRBD2 (7 bases). This CDR3 has 17 residues. The ends were cut back, 2 bases at V and 3 bases at J, with 20 bases in the middle. The germline V gene encodes CDR1 SGHTA and CDR2 FQGNSA. The CDR3 DNA is TGTGCCAGCAGCTTATCGAACGGGGGGCCTAAACTCTACGAGCAGTACTTC. Its translation: CASSLSNGGPKLYEQYF.

This clonotype appeared many times. The chain couples TRBV20-1 to TRBJ1-5; D possibly corresponds to TRBD1 (5 bases). The length of the CDR3 is 12 residues. The V gene lost 6 bases and the J gene lost 7 bases, with 13 bases spanning the gap. Germline CDR1 reads DFQATT; CDR2 reads SNEGSKA (reference sequence). CDR3 coding DNA: TGCAGTGCCACCAGGGCAGGGCAGCCCCAGCATTTT. This encodes CSATRAGQPQHF.

This clonotype qualifies as medium-sized. The V and J genes are TRBV28 and TRBJ1-1, with D uncertain. The CDR3 sequence is 11 residues long. Trimming removed 6 bases from V and 5 bases from J, with 7 bases in between. Germline V gene data show CDR1 as MDHEN and CDR2 as SYDVKM. Here the CDR3 DNA reads TGTGCCAGCAGCCGCCTTACTGAAGCTTTCTTT. Translation gives CASSRLTEAFF.